This T cell receptor beta chain was recovered during a study of T cells after posttransplantation cyclophosphamide. Study results and caveats: TRB clonality was highly associated with recipient CMV seropositivity and reactivation. Blood and skin or GI T cell repertoires showed limited TRB overlap. Later post-transplant blood repertoires were often dominated by donor CD8+ memory clones.

This clone was observed a handful of times. The antigen is undetermined. Assay: immunoSEQ multiplex PCR; the TCRdb copy retains only in-frame clones and omits some. The sample contains 9,000 to 15,000 clones, roughly 2% of which appear only once. J was trimmed by 7 bases and V by 10 bases; bases with no gene match: 10. Germline-derived CDR1 and CDR2 are SNHLY and FYNNEI. The CDR3 runs 13 residues. Cyclophosphamide on days +3 and +4 followed busulfan-fludarabine conditioning and a marrow graft. This rearrangement joins TRBV2 to TRBJ1-2; 9 bases match TRBD1. The clonotype was recovered from a male patient in his thirties who received an allogeneic stem cell transplant from a related donor, was CMV-positive, and had no GVHD. Some T cells may arise from the graft donor. The sample was PBMCs, taken after allogeneic stem cell transplant with posttransplant cyclophosphamide. The CDR3 spells CATSRGQGSGYTF. The CDR3 DNA follows: TGTGCCACTTCGAGGGGACAGGGATCTGGCTACACCTTC.